A selection of T cell receptor beta chains follows, all from one sample in a study of blood T cell repertoires in COVID-19. This table comes from immunoSEQ multiplex PCR, and its TCRdb copy is limited to in-frame clones, with some not included. The repertoire holds 90,000 to 100,000 clones, about 88% seen once, with about 1.7% in the top ten. Sequencing was performed on peripheral blood. The receptors shown here come from a man aged 80 or over with acute or convalescent COVID-19. Both conserved end residues are part of each CDR3. The D gene is left open where the match is weak. The size of a clone is reported for some rows only, either as once, few or many, or as a class for expanded clones.

NA,TRBD1,TRBV28,TRBJ1-5,CASSRWRGQYNQPQHF,TGTGCCAGCAGCCGCTGGAGGGGACAGTACAATCAGCCCCAGCATTTT
NA,NA,TRBV9,TRBJ1-1,CASSVGAGGHTEAFF,TGTGCCAGCAGCGTAGGGGCCGGGGGGCACACTGAAGCTTTCTTT
NA,TRBD2,TRBV9,TRBJ2-7,CASSASGRAYEQYF,TGTGCCAGCAGCGCTAGCGGGAGGGCCTACGAGCAGTACTTC
NA,TRBD1,TRBV19,TRBJ1-1,CASSIPPQGGEAFF,TGTGCCAGTAGTATCCCCCCCCAGGGGGGTGAAGCTTTCTTT
NA,TRBD2,TRBV6-4,TRBJ2-1,CASRRLAGASEQFF,TGTGCCAGCAGAAGACTAGCGGGAGCATCTGAGCAGTTCTTC
NA,NA,TRBV6-5,TRBJ1-5,CASSLQLIQPQHF,TGTGCCAGCAGCCTTCAGTTAATTCAGCCCCAGCATTTT
NA,TRBD2,TRBV3-1/TRBV3-2,TRBJ2-4,CASSQDRVGGLAKNIQYF,TGTGCCAGCAGCCAAGATCGGGTCGGGGGGTTAGCCAAAAACATTCAGTACTTC
NA,NA,TRBV7-9,TRBJ2-2,CASSRRGAGELFF,TGTGCCAGCAGCCGCAGGGGGGCCGGGGAGCTGTTTTTT
NA,TRBD1,TRBV7-2,TRBJ1-6,CASSLEWTGVSPLHF,TGTGCCAGCAGCTTAGAATGGACAGGGGTATCACCCCTCCACTTT
NA,TRBD1,TRBV27,TRBJ2-6,CASKRQGAAGANVLTF,TGTGCCAGCAAGAGGCAGGGGGCGGCTGGGGCCAACGTCCTGACTTTC
NA,TRBD2,TRBV9,TRBJ2-3,CASSELAVTDTQYF,TGTGCCAGCAGCGAACTAGCGGTCACAGATACGCAGTATTTT
NA,TRBD2,TRBV2,TRBJ2-5,CASRTQGLAVVGETQYF,TGTGCCAGCCGGACTCAGGGACTAGCGGTGGTTGGGGAGACCCAGTACTTC
few,TRBD2,TRBV5-4,TRBJ2-3,CASTPSGRAGTDTQYF,TGTGCCAGCACCCCTAGCGGGAGGGCCGGAACAGATACGCAGTATTTT
NA,TRBD1,TRBV5-6,TRBJ2-1,CASGGTGRDEQFF,TGTGCCAGCGGGGGGACAGGGAGAGATGAGCAGTTCTTC
NA,NA,TRBV5-1,TRBJ1-4,CASSLGQGTNEKLFF,TGCGCCAGCAGCTTGGGGCAGGGAACTAATGAAAAACTGTTTTTT
NA,NA,TRBV2,TRBJ2-7,CASSPYTGPAGEQYF,TGTGCCAGCAGTCCTTACACGGGCCCTGCGGGGGAGCAGTACTTC
once,TRBD1,TRBV11-2,TRBJ1-2,CASSLTGQTNRYTF,TGTGCCAGCAGCCTCACGGGACAGACGAATCGCTACACCTTC
NA,TRBD1,TRBV6-6,TRBJ1-4,CASRDRTGTNEKLFF,TGTGCCAGCAGAGACCGGACAGGAACTAATGAAAAACTGTTTTTT
NA,TRBD1,TRBV5-6,TRBJ1-5,CASSLDRGRDQPQHF,TGTGCCAGCAGCTTGGACAGGGGCAGAGATCAGCCCCAGCATTTT
NA,NA,TRBV21-1,TRBJ2-7,CASSKEGTLSSYEQYF,TGTGCCAGCAGCAAAGAAGGGACACTGAGCTCCTACGAGCAGTACTTC
NA,NA,TRBV19,TRBJ1-5,CASSDNRDQPQHF,TGTGCCAGTAGTGATAACAGGGACCAGCCCCAGCATTTT
NA,TRBD2,TRBV28,TRBJ2-1,CASSLESSGSYNEQFF,TGTGCCAGCAGTTTAGAGTCTAGCGGCTCCTACAATGAGCAGTTCTTC
once,TRBD2,TRBV19,TRBJ2-1,CARSQTFGRAGGNEQFF,TGTGCCAGAAGCCAAACTTTCGGGAGGGCCGGGGGCAATGAGCAGTTCTTC
NA,TRBD1,TRBV29-1,TRBJ1-1,CSVTGGTEAFF,TGCAGCGTTACAGGGGGGACTGAAGCTTTCTTT
NA,NA,TRBV6-5,TRBJ1-5,CASAGGGDHQPQHF,TGTGCCAGCGCCGGAGGGGGGGACCATCAGCCCCAGCATTTT
NA,NA,TRBV19,TRBJ1-2,CASSYRVPEGYTF,TGTGCCAGTAGTTACCGGGTACCAGAAGGCTACACCTTC
NA,TRBD2,TRBV9,TRBJ2-3,CASSRTSGRGGTDTQYF,TGTGCCAGCTCCCGGACTAGCGGGAGGGGTGGCACAGATACGCAGTATTTT
NA,TRBD2,TRBV5-8,TRBJ2-3,CASNQLAGGPDTQYF,TGTGCCAGCAACCAACTAGCGGGAGGGCCGGATACGCAGTATTTT
NA,TRBD2,TRBV9,TRBJ2-2,CASSVGLAGNTGELFF,TGTGCCAGCAGCGTAGGACTAGCGGGGAACACCGGGGAGCTGTTTTTT
few,NA,TRBV5-4,TRBJ1-6,CASSPTQMVDSPLHF,TGTGCCAGCAGCCCGACACAAATGGTAGACTCACCCCTCCACTTT
NA,TRBD2,TRBV5-4,TRBJ2-5,CASSPQAGYQETQYF,TGTGCCAGCAGCCCACAAGCGGGGTACCAAGAGACCCAGTACTTC
NA,TRBD1,TRBV6-6,TRBJ1-5,CASSNPGQFTPQPQHF,TGTGCCAGCAGTAATCCGGGACAGTTCACGCCGCAGCCCCAGCATTTT
few,TRBD2,TRBV6-2/TRBV6-3,TRBJ2-4,CASSTTGSGRGDIQYF,TGTGCCAGCAGTACCACGGGGAGCGGGAGGGGGGACATTCAGTACTTC
NA,NA,TRBV7-2,TRBJ2-7,CASSLGVGGTYEQYF,TGTGCCAGCAGCTTAGGGGTGGGAGGGACATACGAGCAGTACTTC
NA,TRBD2,TRBV13,TRBJ2-1,CASSQTPGLGSNEQFF,TGTGCCAGCAGCCAAACTCCGGGACTAGGTTCCAATGAGCAGTTCTTC
NA,NA,TRBV6-2/TRBV6-3,TRBJ1-2,CASSYLGRGDYGYTF,TGTGCCAGCAGTTACCTCGGTCGGGGGGACTATGGCTACACCTTC
NA,TRBD1,TRBV28,TRBJ1-2,CASRRAGGNYGYTF,TGTGCCAGCAGGAGGGCAGGGGGCAACTATGGCTACACCTTC
NA,TRBD1,TRBV28,TRBJ2-2,CASSPGTGGHGELFF,TGTGCCAGCAGTCCCGGGACAGGGGGCCACGGGGAGCTGTTTTTT
NA,NA,TRBV6-1,TRBJ2-7,CASSEGWQGYEQYF,TGTGCCAGCAGTGAGGGGTGGCAGGGCTACGAGCAGTACTTC
NA,TRBD2,TRBV27,TRBJ2-2,CASRVSGRAAGELFF,TGTGCCAGCCGTGTGAGCGGGAGGGCCGCCGGGGAGCTGTTTTTT
NA,NA,TRBV5-1,TRBJ1-1,CASSLGLGHQTKNTEAFF,TGCGCCAGCAGCTTGGGCCTGGGACATCAGACCAAGAACACTGAAGCTTTCTTT
NA,NA,TRBV5-1,TRBJ2-2,CASSSFRGAGRRTGELFF,TGCGCCAGCAGCTCCTTTAGGGGGGCCGGGAGGCGCACCGGGGAGCTGTTTTTT
NA,NA,TRBV5-1,TRBJ1-1,CASSFGRGGTEAFF,TGCGCCAGCAGCTTTGGTCGGGGTGGGACTGAAGCTTTCTTT
NA,NA,TRBV24-1,TRBJ1-1,CATSKQGNTEAFF,TGTGCCACCAGTAAACAGGGGAACACTGAAGCTTTCTTT
NA,TRBD1,TRBV6-6,TRBJ1-1,CASSYARQGNTEAFF,TGTGCCAGCAGTTACGCACGACAGGGGAACACTGAAGCTTTCTTT
NA,TRBD1,TRBV5-1,TRBJ2-1,CASSYGQGAKEQFF,TGCGCCAGCAGCTACGGACAGGGGGCGAAGGAGCAGTTCTTC
once,NA,TRBV6-5,TRBJ2-1,CASTESPGNNEQFF,TGTGCCAGCACGGAATCACCAGGGAACAATGAGCAGTTCTTC
NA,NA,TRBV28,TRBJ1-6,CASTGENSPLHF,TGTGCCAGCACCGGGGAGAATTCACCCCTCCACTTT
NA,NA,TRBV7-6,TRBJ2-7,CASSLASDSRYEQYF,TGTGCCAGCAGCTTAGCCTCGGACAGTCGCTACGAGCAGTACTTC
NA,NA,TRBV19,TRBJ1-3,CASSIRTNFGNTIYF,TGTGCCAGTAGTATACGCACTAACTTTGGAAACACCATATATTTT
once,TRBD2,TRBV19,TRBJ2-3,CASSSGGGTTDTQYF,TGTGCCAGTTCCTCGGGGGGAGGGACCACAGATACGCAGTATTTT
NA,NA,TRBV6-2/TRBV6-3,TRBJ1-5,CASSPWENQPQHF,TGTGCCAGCAGTCCGTGGGAGAATCAGCCCCAGCATTTT
few,NA,TRBV5-1,TRBJ2-1,CASSLYSSASSYNEQFF,TGCGCCAGCAGTTTATATTCTAGCGCGAGCTCCTACAATGAGCAGTTCTTC
NA,NA,TRBV7-9,TRBJ1-1,CASSPSRGNTEAFF,TGTGCCAGCAGCCCCTCGCGTGGGAACACTGAAGCTTTCTTT